One and the same sample provided the 32 T cell receptor beta chains below, sequenced in a study of siplizumab effects on memory and regulatory T cells. TCRdb's copy holds only in-frame clones and misses some; the assay was immunoSEQ multiplex PCR. The sample carries fewer than 120,000 clones, around 90% recorded once. The specimen was CD4+ T cells sorted from blood. These receptors were taken from a human donor in good health.

The V call is TRBV11-3, the J call TRBJ2-2, with TRBD1 identical over 9 bases. The germline CDR1 and CDR2 sequences are SGHNT and YENEEA. The CDR3 is 14 residues long. Trimming at V came to 4 bases and at J to 7 bases, leaving 4 bases not matched to a gene. The CDR3 sequence is CASSSRTGVGELFF. Here the CDR3 DNA reads TGTGCCAGCAGCTCCCGGACAGGGGTCGGGGAGCTGTTTTTT.

The CDR3 region is CASGLTRGEQYF. The DNA for the CDR3 is TGTGCTAGTGGTTTGACCAGGGGCGAGCAGTACTTC. The chain recombines TRBV12-5 with TRBJ2-7, with D possibly TRBD1 on 6 matching bases. Germline values: CDR1 LGHNT, CDR2 FRNRAP. The CDR3 is 12 residues long. V lost 2 bases and J lost 6, with 8 bases in between.

The chain combines TRBV6-6 with TRBJ2-3, with 7 bases aligning to TRBD1. Germline V gene lookup returns CDR1 MNHNY and CDR2 SVGAGI (reference sequence). This CDR3 spans 15 amino acids. Losses at the gene ends were 5 bases for V and 1 base for J; bases not matched to a gene: 6. CDR3 nucleotides: TGTGCCAGCAGTGACGACGGGACAGGCACAGATACGCAGTATTTT. It yields the protein CASSDDGTGTDTQYF.

This chain uses TRBV10-1 with TRBJ2-2; 7 nucleotides match TRBD2. The V gene's germline CDR1 is WNHNN and CDR2 SYGVQD (reference sequence). There are 16 residues in the CDR3. Trimming cost V 2 bases and J 6 bases; bases outside gene matches: 9. The CDR3 DNA sequence: TGCGCCAGCAGTGAGGGTCGAGGGAGCGGGGCCGGGGAGCTGTTTTTT. Protein product: CASSEGRGSGAGELFF.

This chain joins TRBV9 and TRBJ2-4; the D gene could be TRBD1 or TRBD2 (5 bases each). CDR3 size: 17 residues. Deletions cut 0 bases from V and 1 base from J, with 14 bases between. Germline V gene data show CDR1 as SGDLS and CDR2 as YYNGEE. The chain's CDR3 is CASSVDVGTGAKNIQYF. CDR3 DNA sequence: TGTGCCAGCAGCGTAGACGTTGGGACGGGGGCCAAAAACATTCAGTACTTC.

The chain combines TRBV11-1 with TRBJ1-1; 7 positions agree with TRBD1. Germline CDR1 and CDR2: SGHAT and FQDESV (reference sequence). With 4 bases clipped from V and 1 base from J, the junction kept 0 bases outside the gene matches. This CDR3 is 13 amino acids long. For the CDR3, the DNA is TGTGCCAGCAGCTGGGACAGGAACACTGAAGCTTTCTTT. Translation gives CASSWDRNTEAFF.

This chain connects TRBV7-9 to TRBJ2-5, with D possibly being TRBD2 (6 bases). Trimming removed 6 bases at V and 2 bases at J, with 13 bases between. Germline CDR1 reads SEHNR; CDR2 reads FQNEAQ (reference sequence). This CDR3 has 14 amino acids. The CDR3 here is CASRRSGTQETQYF. The CDR3 nucleotides are TGTGCCAGCAGACGGTCCGGGACTCAAGAGACCCAGTACTTC.

This chain connects TRBV19 to TRBJ2-7; tentative D call: TRBD2 (5 bases). The CDR3 is made up of 12 amino acids. CDR1 LNHDA and CDR2 SQIVND come from the germline V gene (reference sequence). The germline V and J ends were trimmed by 4 bases and 6 bases, with 10 bases remaining between them. The CDR3 here is CASSTRGSEQYF. The CDR3, as DNA: TGTGCCAGTAGTACACGGGGTTCCGAGCAGTACTTC. Based on the CDR3 plus reference TRBV19 and TRBJ2-7, the full variable domain is DGGITQSPKYLFRKEGQNVTLSCEQNLNHDAMYWYRQDPGQGLRLIYYSQIVNDFQKGDIAEGYSVSREKKESFPLTVTSAQKNPTAFYLCASSTRGSEQYFGPGTRLTVT.

The chain couples TRBV19 to TRBJ1-5, with D tentatively TRBD1 (5 bases). The CDR3 covers 15 residues. With 1 base removed from V and 1 base from J, the gap between germline ends came to 8 bases. CDR1 is LNHDA, CDR2 SQIVND, per germline (reference sequence). CDR3: CASSIVSGSNQPQHF. DNA of the CDR3: TGTGCCAGTAGTATAGTTTCAGGGAGCAATCAGCCCCAGCATTTT.

The gene calls are TRBV29-1 and TRBJ1-2; 8 bases agree with TRBD1. This CDR3 spans 14 amino acids. Trimming took 3 bases from V and 3 from J; bases not matched to a gene: 6. The germline V gene encodes CDR1 SQVTM and CDR2 ANQGSEA. Written as DNA, the CDR3 is TGCAGCGTTGACTTACAGGGGGTCTACTATGGCTACACCTTC. Translated, it gives CSVDLQGVYYGYTF.

The genes are TRBV19 and TRBJ1-4; D ambiguous. Between the trimmed V and J ends, which lost 5 bases and 0 bases, there was a span of 16 bases. CDR1 and CDR2 from the germline V gene are LNHDA and SQIVND (reference sequence). There are 17 residues in the CDR3. The CDR3 sequence: CASSVDLLLATNEKLFF. As DNA, the CDR3 is TGTGCCAGTAGTGTGGACCTACTCCTTGCAACTAATGAAAAACTGTTTTTT.

The chain combines TRBV30 with TRBJ2-1; D is unresolved. Germline lookup yields CDR1 GTSNPN and CDR2 SVGIG (reference sequence). This CDR3 comprises 13 residues. Trimming took off 2 bases at V and 9 bases at J, with 14 bases between the two ends. CDR3: CAWSMGLQGEQFF. The DNA of the CDR3 is TGTGCCTGGAGTATGGGGTTACAAGGTGAGCAGTTCTTC.

J is TRBJ1-4 and V is TRBV19; no definite D call. This CDR3 region has 13 residues. V shed 6 bases and J shed 3 bases, with 8 bases lying between them. In germline, CDR1 is LNHDA, CDR2 SQIVND (reference sequence). CDR3 sequence (DNA): TGTGCCAGTAGCCGCCCGGCTAATGAAAAACTGTTTTTT. Protein sequence: CASSRPANEKLFF. The variable domain in full, completed from reference TRBV19 and TRBJ1-4, reads DGGITQSPKYLFRKEGQNVTLSCEQNLNHDAMYWYRQDPGQGLRLIYYSQIVNDFQKGDIAEGYSVSREKKESFPLTVTSAQKNPTAFYLCASSRPANEKLFFGSGTQLSVL.

The gene calls are TRBV27 and TRBJ1-1, with D possibly matching TRBD1 (6 bases). Germline CDR1 MNHEY, CDR2 SMNVEV (reference sequence). V was clipped by 4 bases and J by 6 bases, with 18 bases between them. CDR3 length equals 15 residues. For the CDR3, the DNA is TGTGCCAGCAGTTCCCGAACCCCCAGGGGATCTGAAGCTTTCTTT. The encoded protein is CASSSRTPRGSEAFF.

The rearrangement links TRBV5-5 to TRBJ2-3, with 11 bases aligning to TRBD2. The CDR3 contains 16 residues. Looked up from germline, CDR1 is SGHKS and CDR2 is YYEKEE (reference sequence). J gave up 2 bases and V 5 bases, and 7 bases lay outside the gene matches. This CDR3 is CASRGGLAVFTDTQYF. The CDR3 DNA sequence: TGTGCCAGCAGGGGGGGACTAGCGGTCTTCACAGATACGCAGTATTTT.

The V and J genes are TRBV19 and TRBJ2-7; D unresolved. The CDR3 length is 12 residues. Trimming left V 8 bases short and J 2 bases short, with 10 bases between. The germline gives CDR1 LNHDA, CDR2 SQIVND (reference sequence). The CDR3 nucleotides are TGTGCCAGTCAAGACTCAACCTACGAGCAGTACTTC. Translated: CASQDSTYEQYF.

The rearrangement links TRBV6-5 to TRBJ1-1; no clear D gene. Trimming stripped 0 bases from V and 0 bases from J, with 8 bases between. This CDR3 has 15 amino acids. CDR1 MNHEY and CDR2 SVGAGI come from the germline V gene. CDR3 sequence (DNA): TGTGCCAGCAGTTACTCACGGGCTATGAACACTGAAGCTTTCTTT. Translating it yields CASSYSRAMNTEAFF.

The chain couples TRBV20-1 to TRBJ1-2, with a weak D call TRBD1 (5 bases). The germline CDR1 and CDR2 sequences are DFQATT and SNEGSKA (reference sequence). V was cut by 5 bases and J by 8 bases, with 9 bases left in between. The CDR3 consists of 10 residues. The CDR3 region is CSARREGYTF. The CDR3 DNA reads TGCAGTGCTCGCAGGGAGGGCTACACCTTC.

The CDR3 loop reads CASSRVLNTEAFF. The CDR3 DNA follows: TGTGCCAGCAGTAGAGTACTGAACACTGAAGCTTTCTTT. V usage is TRBV25-1 and J usage is TRBJ1-1; D gene unclear. This CDR3 has 13 residues. Germline values: CDR1 MGHDK, CDR2 SYGVNS. Trimming cost V 5 bases and J 0 bases, with 7 bases left between them.

The chain joins TRBV7-8 to TRBJ2-3; D is ambiguous. This CDR3 is 15 amino acids long. Germline CDR1 and CDR2: SGHVS and FQNEAQ. With 5 bases removed from V and 3 bases from J, the gap between germline ends came to 15 bases. The CDR3 sequence: CASSPNLDATDTQYF. For the CDR3, the DNA is TGTGCCAGCAGCCCAAATTTGGACGCGACAGATACGCAGTATTTT.

The chain joins TRBV6-5 to TRBJ1-5; 9 bases are a match to TRBD1. CDR1 is MNHEY and CDR2 is SVGAGI in the germline V gene. V shed 6 bases, J shed 4 bases, and the junction held 7 bases outside the gene matches. The CDR3 totals 15 residues. CDR3 nucleotide sequence: TGTGCCAGCAGCAACTCCGGGACAGGGAATCAGCCCCAGCATTTT. Translated: CASSNSGTGNQPQHF.

The sample holds one count of this clone. The chain has TRBV27 and TRBJ1-1; TRBD1 agrees at 7 bases. This CDR3 region has 16 residues. Per the germline V gene, CDR1 is MNHEY and CDR2 is SMNVEV (reference sequence). Germline trimming cut 5 bases from V and 1 base from J; bases unmatched to any gene: 10. CDR3 sequence: CASSIRPGTENTEAFF. CDR3 DNA: TGTGCCAGCAGTATTCGCCCCGGGACAGAGAACACTGAAGCTTTCTTT.

The sample holds one count of this clone. V usage is TRBV7-9 and J usage is TRBJ2-1; 10 bases fit TRBD1. V gave up 4 bases and J gave up 7 bases; unmatched junction bases: 10. CDR1 and CDR2 from the germline V gene are SEHNR and FQNEAQ (reference sequence). CDR3 size: 16 residues. For the CDR3, the DNA is TGTGCCAGCAGCTCGAAGGGACAGGGGCGATCGAATGAGCAGTTCTTC. It is translated as CASSSKGQGRSNEQFF.

The rearrangement uses TRBV10-3 and TRBJ2-3; the match to TRBD2 covers 13 bases. CDR1 is ENHRY, CDR2 SYGVKD, per germline. Unmatched junction bases numbered 10, after V lost 2 bases and J lost 2 bases. The CDR3 runs to 19 residues. In DNA, the CDR3 is TGTGCCATCAGTGAGCCCAGCGGACTAGCGGGGGACCTCACAGATACGCAGTATTTT. Translating it yields CAISEPSGLAGDLTDTQYF.

This chain uses TRBV2 with TRBJ2-5, with D possibly being TRBD1 (6 bases). There are 14 residues in the CDR3. Germline CDR1 is SNHLY and CDR2 is FYNNEI. Deletions cut 4 bases from V and 1 base from J, with 10 bases between. CDR3 residues: CASSADRSQETQYF. The CDR3 nucleotides are TGTGCCAGCAGTGCGGACAGATCCCAAGAGACCCAGTACTTC.

V and J are TRBV19 and TRBJ2-2; 7 nucleotides align to TRBD1. The CDR3 is made up of 14 amino acids. Germline V lookup: CDR1 LNHDA, CDR2 SQIVND (reference sequence). V lost 8 bases and J lost 0; bases outside the gene matches: 3. The CDR3 DNA follows: TGTGCCAGTTCCGGGACAGCGAACACCGGGGAGCTGTTTTTT. This encodes CASSGTANTGELFF.

The gene calls are TRBV30 and TRBJ1-5; 7 bases match TRBD1. The ends lost 3 bases at V and 6 bases at J; junction bases unmatched: 11. Germline V gene data show CDR1 as GTSNPN and CDR2 as SVGIG (reference sequence). This CDR3 spans 15 amino acids. CDR3 loop: CAWSRGIGKGQPQHF. The DNA for the CDR3 is TGTGCCTGGAGCAGGGGGATTGGTAAAGGTCAGCCCCAGCATTTT.

The rearrangement joins TRBV7-8 to TRBJ2-3; no reliable D call. Germline CDR1 SGHVS, CDR2 FQNEAQ. V dropped 10 bases and J dropped 1 base, with 12 bases sitting between them. CDR3 length: 13 residues. The CDR3 loop is CATRRSRTDTQYF. The CDR3 DNA follows: TGTGCCACCAGACGATCCCGCACAGATACGCAGTATTTT.

The chain is built from TRBV11-2 and TRBJ2-1; D is unresolved. Germline CDR1 is SGHAT and CDR2 is FQNNGV. Trimming took off 1 base at V and 2 bases at J, with 3 bases between the two ends. The CDR3 totals 13 residues. The CDR3 is CASSLATYNEQFF. The CDR3 DNA is TGTGCCAGCAGCTTAGCAACCTACAATGAGCAGTTCTTC. Filled out from reference TRBV11-2 and TRBJ2-1, the complete variable domain reads EAGVAQSPRYKIIEKRQSVAFWCNPISGHATLYWYQQILGQGPKLLIQFQNNGVVDDSQLPKDRFSAERLKGVDSTLKIQPAKLEDSAVYLCASSLATYNEQFFGPGTRLTVL.

The chain has TRBV19 and TRBJ1-4, with D uncertain. The germline V gene has CDR1 LNHDA and CDR2 SQIVND (reference sequence). V shed 3 bases and J shed 5 bases, with 10 bases lying between them. The CDR3 runs to 14 residues. DNA of the CDR3: TGTGCCAGTAGTATTTGGGTGTTGAATGAAAAACTGTTTTTT. Translation: CASSIWVLNEKLFF.

V usage is TRBV4-2 and J usage is TRBJ2-7, with unresolved D. V gave up 0 bases and J gave up 3 bases, with 15 bases separating them. This CDR3 has 16 residues. CDR1 is LGHNA and CDR2 is YNFKEQ in the germline V gene. The CDR3 nucleotides are TGTGCCAGCAGCCAAGAAAGACGGCTAGTACTCTACGAGCAGTACTTC. Encoded protein: CASSQERRLVLYEQYF.

This rearrangement joins TRBV4-1 to TRBJ1-1, with a weak D call TRBD1 (5 bases). Germline assignment: CDR1 MGHRA and CDR2 YSYEKL. CDR3 length equals 16 residues. Deletions cut 4 bases from V and 2 bases from J, with 17 bases between. The CDR3 loop is CASSLPPGLYNTEAFF. The DNA of the CDR3 is TGCGCCAGCAGCCTACCCCCGGGACTCTATAACACTGAAGCTTTCTTT.